These 29 T cell receptor beta chains were sequenced from one sample in a study of shared clonotypes between healthy human individuals (dated by TCRdb to about 2020). Preparation of the library involved the immunoSEQ multiplex PCR assay. TCRdb obtained this table from immuneACCESS and retained in-frame rearrangements with V and J assigned. These tables miss some clones; where compared with another copy, unresolved V genes account for less than half of the shortfall, and the remainder is unexplained. The sample table records roughly 2.2 million clones; approximately 95% of these occur just once. 0.39% of the sample belongs to the ten largest clones. Sample: naive CD4+ T cells from PBMCs. The sample's cell subset or site label, in plain terms: CD45RA+ positively selected. Every receptor here comes from a man aged 18-30 years in good health. Some clones in this sample may be carry-over from other donors' samples.

The chain carries TRBV30 and TRBJ1-5, with D possibly matching TRBD1 (5 bases). CDR1 is GTSNPN and CDR2 is SVGIG in the germline V gene (reference sequence). Trimming took off 0 bases at V and 5 bases at J, with 8 bases between the two ends. The CDR3 is 13 amino acids. The CDR3 bases are TGTGCCTGGAGTGTGGGGGTCCATCAGCCCCAGCATTTT. Protein product: CAWSVGVHQPQHF.

The rearrangement links TRBV11-2 to TRBJ2-2; D is ambiguous. Trimming removed 6 bases from V and 6 bases from J, with 8 bases in between. The CDR3 consists of 12 residues. From germline, CDR1 is SGHAT and CDR2 FQNNGV. CDR3 DNA sequence: TGTGCCAGCAGGCGGATTCCCGGGGAGCTGTTTTTT. It specifies CASRRIPGELFF.

V is TRBV28 and J is TRBJ2-1, with D unresolved. Germline V gene data show CDR1 as MDHEN and CDR2 as SYDVKM. Between the trimmed V and J ends, which lost 6 bases and 9 bases, there was a span of 21 bases. The CDR3 is made up of 15 amino acids. In DNA form, the CDR3 reads TGTGCCAGCAGCCGAGTTAAGGGTCGTAAGACTGAGCAGTTCTTC. Protein sequence: CASSRVKGRKTEQFF. The whole variable domain, filled in from reference TRBV28 and TRBJ2-1, reads DVKVTQSSRYLVKRTGEKVFLECVQDMDHENMFWYRQDPGLGLRLIYFSYDVKMKEKGDIPEGYSVSREKKERFSLILESASTNQTSMYLCASSRVKGRKTEQFFGPGTRLTVL.

The rearrangement uses TRBV6-5 and TRBJ1-2; the match to TRBD1 covers 9 bases. CDR3 length: 15 residues. Trimming cost V 4 bases and J 8 bases; bases outside gene matches: 11. CDR1 is MNHEY, CDR2 SVGAGI, per germline. The CDR3 sequence: CASSFLHGDREGYTF. CDR3 DNA sequence: TGTGCCAGCAGTTTTCTTCACGGGGACAGGGAGGGCTACACCTTC.

This clone was observed once. This chain connects TRBV7-2 to TRBJ1-3; D remains unclear. Deletions cut 2 bases from V and 0 bases from J, with 17 bases between. Germline CDR1 and CDR2: SGHTA and FQGNSA. CDR3 length equals 18 residues. This chain's CDR3 is CASSLRRGGGYSGNTIYF. CDR3 sequence (DNA): TGTGCCAGCAGCTTAAGGCGGGGAGGCGGGTACTCTGGAAACACCATATATTTT. The full variable domain, rest sourced from reference TRBV7-2 and TRBJ1-3, is GAGVSQSPSNKVTEKGKDVELRCDPISGHTALYWYRQSLGQGLEFLIYFQGNSAPDKSGLPSDRFSAERTGGSVSTLTIQRTQQEDSAVYLCASSLRRGGGYSGNTIYFGEGSWLTVV.

The CDR3 protein is CASSPLLAGGYNEQFF. DNA for the CDR3: TGCGCCAGCAGCCCTCTACTAGCGGGAGGCTACAATGAGCAGTTCTTC. V is TRBV4-1 and J is TRBJ2-1; TRBD2 agrees at 12 bases. V lost 4 bases to trimming and J lost 3 bases; unmatched junction nucleotides: 4. Germline CDR1 MGHRA, CDR2 YSYEKL. The CDR3 totals 16 residues.

The chain couples TRBV11-3 to TRBJ2-1; TRBD1 agrees at 9 bases. This CDR3 is 12 amino acids long. V lost 6 bases to trimming and J lost 6 bases; unmatched junction nucleotides: 0. The germline gives CDR1 SGHNT, CDR2 YENEEA. CDR3 region: CASRDRGNEQFF. The CDR3 nucleotides are TGTGCCAGCAGGGACAGGGGCAATGAGCAGTTCTTC.

V and J are TRBV11-2 and TRBJ2-2, with D maybe TRBD1 (5 bases). The V gene lost 0 bases and the J gene lost 3 bases, with 8 bases spanning the gap. CDR1 SGHAT and CDR2 FQNNGV come from the germline V gene. The CDR3 consists of 15 residues. CDR3 DNA sequence: TGTGCCAGCAGCTTAGAGGGGCACTACACCGGGGAGCTGTTTTTT. Encoded protein: CASSLEGHYTGELFF.

The V and J genes are TRBV5-1 and TRBJ2-3; 9 bases map to TRBD1. V lost 3 bases to trimming and J lost 4 bases; unmatched junction nucleotides: 15. The CDR3 length is 18 residues. CDR1 is SGHRS and CDR2 is YFSETQ in the germline V gene. DNA of the CDR3: TGCGCCAGCAGCTCTAGACAGGGGGGGACTCGAATCTCAGATACGCAGTATTTT. It is translated as CASSSRQGGTRISDTQYF. The complete variable domain, with remaining parts taken from reference TRBV5-1 and TRBJ2-3, reads KAGVTQTPRYLIKTRGQQVTLSCSPISGHRSVSWYQQTPGQGLQFLFEYFSETQRNKGNFPGRFSGRQFSNSRSEMNVSTLELGDSALYLCASSSRQGGTRISDTQYFGPGTRLTVL.

The chain has TRBV27 and TRBJ2-1; 12 bases agree with TRBD2. Per germline, CDR1 MNHEY and CDR2 SMNVEV (reference sequence). The CDR3 has 14 residues. After removal of 9 bases from V and 5 bases from J, the junction contained 5 bases not matched to a gene. As DNA, the CDR3 is TGTGCCAGTAGAAGGACTAGCGGGAACAATGAGCAGTTCTTC. It yields the protein CASRRTSGNNEQFF.

This clone was counted once. The CDR3 region has the DNA TGTGCCAGTAGTCTCCGGACAGGGTCGAACACTGAAGCTTTCTTT. Amino acid sequence: CASSLRTGSNTEAFF. The chain carries TRBV19 and TRBJ1-1; 8 nucleotides line up with TRBD1. The V gene end was trimmed by 5 bases and the J gene end by 1 base; junction bases not matched to a gene: 6. Germline values: CDR1 LNHDA, CDR2 SQIVND (reference sequence). CDR3 length: 15 amino acids.

To note about this clone: Other DNA sequences within the sample encode an identical CDR3. The chain carries TRBV6-1 and TRBJ1-5; no clear D. This CDR3 has 12 amino acids. Germline CDR1 and CDR2: MNHNS and SASEGT. Trimming took 1 base from V and 6 from J, leaving 4 bases between them. The CDR3 region is CASSEGGQPQHF. Here the CDR3 DNA reads TGTGCCAGCAGTGAAGGGGGTCAGCCCCAGCATTTT.

The V gene is TRBV19, the J gene TRBJ2-3, with 7 bases matching TRBD2. CDR1 LNHDA and CDR2 SQIVND come from the germline V gene (reference sequence). V trimming: 5 bases; J trimming: 4 bases; junction bases outside the gene matches: 12. This CDR3 has 16 residues. In DNA form, the CDR3 reads TGTGCCAGTAGTCCCTGGGAGGGACTTGTCGCAGATACGCAGTATTTT. Protein sequence: CASSPWEGLVADTQYF.

The genes are TRBV27 and TRBJ1-5; possibly TRBD1 for D (5 bases). This CDR3 has 15 residues. Trimming took off 5 bases at V and 0 bases at J, with 11 bases between the two ends. The germline gives CDR1 MNHEY, CDR2 SMNVEV (reference sequence). CDR3 sequence (DNA): TGTGCCAGCAGTCCCAGGGTAGGTAGCAATCAGCCCCAGCATTTT. This encodes CASSPRVGSNQPQHF.

The chain recombines TRBV18 with TRBJ2-2; D remains unclear. Trimming removed 6 bases at V and 4 bases at J, with 9 bases between. The length of the CDR3 is 13 residues. In germline, CDR1 is KGHSH, CDR2 LQKENI. The chain's CDR3 is CASSPTSTGELFF. In nucleotides, the CDR3 is TGTGCCAGCTCCCCGACGTCCACCGGGGAGCTGTTTTTT.

This sequence joins TRBV5-4 and TRBJ2-2, with D perhaps TRBD1 (5 bases). The CDR3 totals 15 residues. V was pared by 0 bases and J by 3 bases, with 9 bases between. The germline V gene encodes CDR1 SGHNT and CDR2 YYREEE (reference sequence). The DNA for the CDR3 is TGTGCCAGCAGCTTGGATGGGGCGGACACCGGGGAGCTGTTTTTT. As protein: CASSLDGADTGELFF.

This clone was seen a single time. This chain uses TRBV6-5 with TRBJ1-2, with unresolved D. Trimming took off 2 bases at V and 8 bases at J, with 12 bases between the two ends. Germline CDR1 and CDR2: MNHEY and SVGAGI. The CDR3 spans 13 residues. The CDR3 protein is CASSYEQFAGYTF. CDR3 in DNA: TGTGCCAGCAGTTACGAACAGTTTGCCGGCTACACCTTC.

On this clone itself: Other nucleotide sequences in the sample specify the same CDR3. This chain uses TRBV7-2 with TRBJ2-5; D is ambiguous. Per the germline V gene, CDR1 is SGHTA and CDR2 is FQGNSA. This CDR3 is 12 amino acids long. Trimming shortened V by 1 base and J by 5 bases, and 5 bases separated the two germline ends. For the CDR3, the DNA is TGTGCCAGCAGCTTAGTTGGGGAGACCCAGTACTTC. It yields the protein CASSLVGETQYF.

The rearrangement links TRBV5-1 to TRBJ2-1, with TRBD1 identical over 11 bases. Germline loops: CDR1 SGHRS, CDR2 YFSETQ. This CDR3 contains 16 residues. V was clipped by 4 bases and J by 6 bases; unmatched bases: 9. CDR3 protein: CASSRMTGTGGNEQFF. In DNA form, the CDR3 reads TGCGCCAGCAGCCGAATGACCGGGACAGGGGGCAATGAGCAGTTCTTC. Complete variable domain (other parts from reference TRBV5-1 and TRBJ2-1): KAGVTQTPRYLIKTRGQQVTLSCSPISGHRSVSWYQQTPGQGLQFLFEYFSETQRNKGNFPGRFSGRQFSNSRSEMNVSTLELGDSALYLCASSRMTGTGGNEQFFGPGTRLTVL.

The chain employs TRBV4-3 and TRBJ2-3; a weak D match, TRBD2 (5 bases). The CDR3 spans 16 residues. The ends were cut back, 0 bases at V and 3 bases at J, with 13 bases in the middle. Germline values: CDR1 LGHNA, CDR2 YSLEER. The DNA for the CDR3 is TGCGCCAGCAGCCAAGACCAAAAAACGGGGACAGATACGCAGTATTTT. Its translation is CASSQDQKTGTDTQYF.

The chain recombines TRBV2 with TRBJ2-7; 8 bases agree with TRBD1. Germline loops: CDR1 SNHLY, CDR2 FYNNEI. With 6 bases clipped from V and 0 bases from J, the junction kept 7 bases outside the gene matches. The CDR3 loop spans 15 amino acids. CDR3 in DNA: TGTGCCAGCAGACCCACAGGGGGGATCTCCTACGAGCAGTACTTC. Translated, it gives CASRPTGGISYEQYF. Using reference TRBV2 and TRBJ2-7 for the parts outside the CDR3, the full variable domain is EPEVTQTPSHQVTQMGQEVILRCVPISNHLYFYWYRQILGQKVEFLVSFYNNEISEKSEIFDDQFSVERPDGSNFTLKIRSTKLEDSAMYFCASRPTGGISYEQYFGPGTRLTVT.

This clone was counted a single time. The chain carries TRBV18 and TRBJ1-2, with 9 bases identical to TRBD1. Per the germline V gene, CDR1 is KGHSH and CDR2 is LQKENI. The CDR3 consists of 15 residues. V shed 2 bases, J shed 4 bases, and the junction held 5 bases outside the gene matches. CDR3 bases: TGTGCCAGCTCACCAGGGACAGGGACTTTCTATGGCTACACCTTC. Its protein is CASSPGTGTFYGYTF.

DNA for the CDR3: TGTGCCAGCAGTACAGGGGCGGGCGGGGAGCTGTTTTTT. It is translated as CASSTGAGGELFF. The chain combines TRBV28 with TRBJ2-2, with 7 bases lining up with TRBD1. CDR1 MDHEN and CDR2 SYDVKM come from the germline V gene. This CDR3 is 13 amino acids long. The ends lost 5 bases at V and 7 bases at J; junction bases unmatched: 4.

This chain connects TRBV5-1 to TRBJ1-2; D remains ambiguous. Trimming took off 1 base at V and 5 bases at J, with 9 bases between the two ends. The germline CDR1 and CDR2 sequences are SGHRS and YFSETQ. This CDR3 contains 13 residues. The DNA for the CDR3 is TGCGCCAGCAGCTTGAAAACAGAATATGGCTACACCTTC. Translated, it gives CASSLKTEYGYTF.

The rearrangement links TRBV7-2 to TRBJ1-2; D is possibly TRBD1 (5 bases). Germline V gives CDR1 SGHTA, CDR2 FQGNSA. The length of the CDR3 is 14 residues. V was clipped by 2 bases and J by 5 bases, with 12 bases between them. The CDR3 loop reads CASSLRSRGYGYTF. The CDR3 region has the DNA TGTGCCAGCAGCTTAAGGAGTCGGGGGTATGGCTACACCTTC.

The rearrangement uses TRBV9 and TRBJ2-7; 7 bases match TRBD1. Germline trimming cut 0 bases from V and 6 bases from J; bases unmatched to any gene: 6. The CDR3 extends over 14 amino acids. Germline V lookup: CDR1 SGDLS, CDR2 YYNGEE. CDR3 nucleotides: TGTGCCAGCAGCGTAGACAGGGGTACGGGCGAGCAGTACTTC. Residues: CASSVDRGTGEQYF.

With regard to this clone: Within the sample, other DNA sequences also encode this same CDR3. This chain uses TRBV5-1 with TRBJ1-1, with D possibly TRBD1 on 6 matching bases. In germline, CDR1 is SGHRS, CDR2 YFSETQ. The CDR3 length is 15 residues. The V end lost 0 bases, the J end lost 2 bases, and 11 bases lay between the germline ends. Here the CDR3 DNA reads TGCGCCAGCAGCTTGGACGGGGGGCGTAACACTGAAGCTTTCTTT. Its protein is CASSLDGGRNTEAFF.

This chain uses TRBV25-1 with TRBJ2-2; perhaps TRBD2 as D (5 bases). There are 15 residues in the CDR3. The V end was cut by 5 bases, the J end by 1 base, with 11 bases between. Looked up from germline, CDR1 is MGHDK and CDR2 is SYGVNS. The chain's CDR3 is CASSPHGGNTGELFF. For the CDR3, the DNA is TGTGCCAGCAGTCCCCATGGAGGGAACACCGGGGAGCTGTTTTTT.

V gene TRBV6-1 combines with J gene TRBJ2-1, with a possible D match to TRBD1 (6 bases). The V and J ends lost 4 bases and 9 bases respectively, with 22 bases between them. The CDR3 is made up of 16 amino acids. Germline values: CDR1 MNHNS, CDR2 SASEGT. The CDR3 DNA follows: TGTGCCAGCAGTGCCCAGGGGCCTAGTCTAGGGAGTGAGCAGTTCTTC. Amino acid sequence: CASSAQGPSLGSEQFF.